The sequence of this T cell receptor (beta chain) was determined in a study of tumor and adjacent non-tumor tissue in lung cancer. This clonotype was observed many times. Three rounds of nested PCR, following a modified ARM-PCR protocol, produced the TCRbeta library. TCRdb re-analysed the multiplex PCR reads in MiXCR, keeping a single row per CDR3 protein. The data show about 78,000 distinct CDR3 sequences, roughly 80% seen once. RNA was extracted from bulk tissue without any cell sorting. The V end was cut by 5 bases, the J end by 3 bases, with 11 bases between. The germline V gene encodes CDR1 LNHDA and CDR2 SQIVND (reference sequence). The CDR3 contains 13 residues.

The sequenced sample consisted of lung tumor tissue. The V gene is TRBV19, the J gene TRBJ2-7; D is uncertain. The receptor was isolated from a woman aged 45-65 years with non-small cell lung cancer. CDR3 DNA: TGTGCCAGTAGTCGGGCATTCGACTACGAGCAGTACTTC. Translated: CASSRAFDYEQYF.